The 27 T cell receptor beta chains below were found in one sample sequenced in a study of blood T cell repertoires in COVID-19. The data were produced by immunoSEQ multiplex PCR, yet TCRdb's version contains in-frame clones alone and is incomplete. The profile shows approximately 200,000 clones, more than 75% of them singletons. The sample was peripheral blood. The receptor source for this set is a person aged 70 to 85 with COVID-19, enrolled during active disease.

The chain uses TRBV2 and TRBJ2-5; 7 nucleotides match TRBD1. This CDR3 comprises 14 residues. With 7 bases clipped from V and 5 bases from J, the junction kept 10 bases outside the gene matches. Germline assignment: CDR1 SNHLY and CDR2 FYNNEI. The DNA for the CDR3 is TGTGCCAGCACTCAACAGGGGCTCGGTGAGACCCAGTACTTC. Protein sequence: CASTQQGLGETQYF.

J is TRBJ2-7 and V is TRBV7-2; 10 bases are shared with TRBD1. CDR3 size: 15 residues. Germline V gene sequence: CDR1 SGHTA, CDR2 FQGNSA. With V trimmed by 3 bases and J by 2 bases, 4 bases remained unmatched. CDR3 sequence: CASSFSGQGAYEQYF. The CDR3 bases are TGTGCCAGCAGCTTTTCCGGACAGGGGGCCTACGAGCAGTACTTC. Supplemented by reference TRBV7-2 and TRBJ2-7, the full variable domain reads GAGVSQSPSNKVTEKGKDVELRCDPISGHTALYWYRQSLGQGLEFLIYFQGNSAPDKSGLPSDRFSAERTGGSVSTLTIQRTQQEDSAVYLCASSFSGQGAYEQYFGPGTRLTVT.

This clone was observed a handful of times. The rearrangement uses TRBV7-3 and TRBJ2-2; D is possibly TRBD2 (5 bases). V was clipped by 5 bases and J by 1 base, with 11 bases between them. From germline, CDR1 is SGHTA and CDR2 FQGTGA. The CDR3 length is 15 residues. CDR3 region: CASSPLGGNTGELFF. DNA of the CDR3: TGTGCCAGCAGCCCTCTAGGAGGGAACACCGGGGAGCTGTTTTTT.

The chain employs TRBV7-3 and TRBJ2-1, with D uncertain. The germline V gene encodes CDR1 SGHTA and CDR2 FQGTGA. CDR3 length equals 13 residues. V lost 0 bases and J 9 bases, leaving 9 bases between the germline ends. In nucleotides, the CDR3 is TGTGCCAGCAGCTTAACTCCGACGGGTGAGCAGTTCTTC. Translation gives CASSLTPTGEQFF.

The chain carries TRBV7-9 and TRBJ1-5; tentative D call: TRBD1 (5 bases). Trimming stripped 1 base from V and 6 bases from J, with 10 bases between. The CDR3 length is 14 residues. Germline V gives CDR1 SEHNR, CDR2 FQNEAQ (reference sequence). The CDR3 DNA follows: TGTGCCAGCAGCTTAGAAGGGGATGCTCAGCCCCAGCATTTT. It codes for CASSLEGDAQPQHF.

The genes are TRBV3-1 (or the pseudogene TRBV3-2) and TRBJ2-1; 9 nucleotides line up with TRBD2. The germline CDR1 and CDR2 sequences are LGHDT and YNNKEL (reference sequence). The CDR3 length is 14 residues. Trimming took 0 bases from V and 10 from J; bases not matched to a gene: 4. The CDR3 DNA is TGTGCCAGCAGCCAAGACCTAGCGGGACGAGAGCAGTTCTTC. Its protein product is CASSQDLAGREQFF.

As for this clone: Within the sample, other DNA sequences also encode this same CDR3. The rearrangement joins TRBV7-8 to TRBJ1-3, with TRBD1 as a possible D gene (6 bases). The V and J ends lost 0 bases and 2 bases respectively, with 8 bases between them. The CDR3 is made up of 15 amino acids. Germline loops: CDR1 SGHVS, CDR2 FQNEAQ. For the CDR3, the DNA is TGTGCCAGCAGCTTAGCGGGGGCGCCTGGAAACACCATATATTTT. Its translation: CASSLAGAPGNTIYF.

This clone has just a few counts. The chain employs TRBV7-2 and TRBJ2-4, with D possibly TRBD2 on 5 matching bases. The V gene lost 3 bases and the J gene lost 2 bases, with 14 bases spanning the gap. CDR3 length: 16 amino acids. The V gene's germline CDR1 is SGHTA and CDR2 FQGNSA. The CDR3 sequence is CASSLDRTRSKNIQYF. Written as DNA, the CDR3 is TGTGCCAGCAGCTTGGACCGAACTAGGTCCAAAAACATTCAGTACTTC.

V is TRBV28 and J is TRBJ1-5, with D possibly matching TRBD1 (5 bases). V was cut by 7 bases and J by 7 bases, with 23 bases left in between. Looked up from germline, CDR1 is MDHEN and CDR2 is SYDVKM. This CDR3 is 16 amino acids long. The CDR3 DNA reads TGTGCCAGCAAGACCGACGGACAAACTAATTTACAGCCCCAGCATTTT. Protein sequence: CASKTDGQTNLQPQHF.

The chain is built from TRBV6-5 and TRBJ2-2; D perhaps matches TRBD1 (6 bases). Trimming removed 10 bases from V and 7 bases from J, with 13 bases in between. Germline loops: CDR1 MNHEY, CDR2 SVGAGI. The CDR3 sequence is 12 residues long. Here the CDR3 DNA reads TGTGCCACCCAGGGGTCGATCGGGGAGCTGTTTTTT. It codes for CATQGSIGELFF.

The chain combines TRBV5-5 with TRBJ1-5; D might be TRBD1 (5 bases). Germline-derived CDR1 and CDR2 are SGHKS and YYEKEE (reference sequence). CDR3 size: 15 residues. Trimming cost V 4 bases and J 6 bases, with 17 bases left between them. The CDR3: CASSGAAGEGQPQHF. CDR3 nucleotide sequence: TGTGCCAGCAGCGGGGCGGCGGGGGAGGGTCAGCCCCAGCATTTT.

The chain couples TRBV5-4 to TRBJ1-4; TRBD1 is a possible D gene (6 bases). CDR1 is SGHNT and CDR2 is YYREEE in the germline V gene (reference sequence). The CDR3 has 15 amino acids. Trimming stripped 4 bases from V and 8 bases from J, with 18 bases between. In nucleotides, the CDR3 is TGTGCCAGCAGCCACGGGGGGGCTGGGGAGGAAAAACTGTTTTTT. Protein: CASSHGGAGEEKLFF.

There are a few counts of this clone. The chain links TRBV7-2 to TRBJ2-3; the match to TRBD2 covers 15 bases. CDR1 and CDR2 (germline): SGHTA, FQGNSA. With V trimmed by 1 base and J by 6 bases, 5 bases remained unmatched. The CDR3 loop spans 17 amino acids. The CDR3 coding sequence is TGTGCCAGCAGCTTAGGGGGACTAGCGGGGGGCCTCGATACGCAGTATTTT. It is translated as CASSLGGLAGGLDTQYF.

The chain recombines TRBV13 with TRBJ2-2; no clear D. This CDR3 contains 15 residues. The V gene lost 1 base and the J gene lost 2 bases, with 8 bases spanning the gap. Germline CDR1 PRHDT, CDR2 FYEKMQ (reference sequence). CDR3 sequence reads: CASSLEVLNTGELFF. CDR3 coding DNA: TGTGCCAGCAGCTTAGAGGTACTAAACACCGGGGAGCTGTTTTTT.

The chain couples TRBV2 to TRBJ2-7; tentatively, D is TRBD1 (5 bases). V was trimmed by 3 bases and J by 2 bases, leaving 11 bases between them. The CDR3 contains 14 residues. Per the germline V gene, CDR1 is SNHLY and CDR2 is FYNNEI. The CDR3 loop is CASSELLGPYEQYF. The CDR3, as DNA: TGTGCCAGCAGTGAGCTACTGGGGCCCTACGAGCAGTACTTC.

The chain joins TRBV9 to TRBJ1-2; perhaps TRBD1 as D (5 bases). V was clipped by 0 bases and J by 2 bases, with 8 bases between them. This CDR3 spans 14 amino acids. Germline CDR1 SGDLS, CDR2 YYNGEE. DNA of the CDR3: TGTGCCAGCAGCGTAGGAGCAGGGAACTATGGCTACACCTTC. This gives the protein CASSVGAGNYGYTF.

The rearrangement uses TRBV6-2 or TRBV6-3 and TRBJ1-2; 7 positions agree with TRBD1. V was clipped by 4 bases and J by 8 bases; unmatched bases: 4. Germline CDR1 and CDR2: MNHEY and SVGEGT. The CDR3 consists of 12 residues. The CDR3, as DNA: TGTGCCAGCAGTTTCCCAGGGGGAGGCTACACCTTC. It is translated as CASSFPGGGYTF.

CDR3: CATSDIERPYNEQFF. The CDR3 DNA follows: TGTGCCACCAGTGATATCGAGCGCCCCTACAATGAGCAGTTCTTC. This chain uses TRBV24-1 with TRBJ2-1; no clear D. Trimming left V 3 bases short and J 2 bases short, with 10 bases between. Germline V gene data show CDR1 as KGHDR and CDR2 as SFDVKD. CDR3 length: 15 residues.

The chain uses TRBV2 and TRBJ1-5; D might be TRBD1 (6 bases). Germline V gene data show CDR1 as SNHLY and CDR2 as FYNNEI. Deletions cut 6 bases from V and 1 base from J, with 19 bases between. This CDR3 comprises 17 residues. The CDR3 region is CASSVPQGFRSNQPQHF. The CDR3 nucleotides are TGTGCCAGCAGCGTACCACAGGGTTTTAGGAGCAATCAGCCCCAGCATTTT.

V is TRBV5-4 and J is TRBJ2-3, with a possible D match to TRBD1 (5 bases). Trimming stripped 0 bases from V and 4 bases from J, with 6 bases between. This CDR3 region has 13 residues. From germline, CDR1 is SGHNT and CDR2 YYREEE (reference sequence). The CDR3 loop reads CASSLGQSDTQYF. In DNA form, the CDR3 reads TGTGCCAGCAGCTTGGGACAGTCAGATACGCAGTATTTT.

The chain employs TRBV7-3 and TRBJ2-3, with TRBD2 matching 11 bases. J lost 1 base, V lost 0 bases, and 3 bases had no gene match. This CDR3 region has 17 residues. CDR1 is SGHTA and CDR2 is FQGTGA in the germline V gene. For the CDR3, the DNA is TGTGCCAGCAGCTTAACCGGGACTAGCGGTCGCACAGATACGCAGTATTTT. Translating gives CASSLTGTSGRTDTQYF.

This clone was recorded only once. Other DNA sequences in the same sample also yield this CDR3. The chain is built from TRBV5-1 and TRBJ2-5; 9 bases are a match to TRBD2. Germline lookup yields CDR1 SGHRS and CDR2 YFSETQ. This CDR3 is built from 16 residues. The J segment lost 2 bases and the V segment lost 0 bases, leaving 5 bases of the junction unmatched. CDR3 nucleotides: TGCGCCAGCAGCTTGGTTCTAGCGGGATTACAAGAGACCCAGTACTTC. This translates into CASSLVLAGLQETQYF. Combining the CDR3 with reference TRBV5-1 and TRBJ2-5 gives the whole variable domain KAGVTQTPRYLIKTRGQQVTLSCSPISGHRSVSWYQQTPGQGLQFLFEYFSETQRNKGNFPGRFSGRQFSNSRSEMNVSTLELGDSALYLCASSLVLAGLQETQYFGPGTRLLVL.

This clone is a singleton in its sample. In DNA form, the CDR3 reads TGCGCCAGCAGCTTAAGGGGCTCTGGAAACACCATATATTTT. Residues: CASSLRGSGNTIYF. V and J are TRBV5-1 and TRBJ1-3; TRBD1 might be the D (5 bases). The CDR3 has 14 amino acids. CDR1 and CDR2 (germline): SGHRS, YFSETQ. V was cut by 2 bases and J by 0 bases, with 6 bases left in between.

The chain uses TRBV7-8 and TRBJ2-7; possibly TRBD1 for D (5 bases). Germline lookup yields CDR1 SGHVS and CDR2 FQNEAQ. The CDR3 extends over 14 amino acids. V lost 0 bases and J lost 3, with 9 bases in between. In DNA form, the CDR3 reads TGTGCCAGCAGCTTAGCGGCAGGGTTCTACGAGCAGTACTTC. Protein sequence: CASSLAAGFYEQYF.

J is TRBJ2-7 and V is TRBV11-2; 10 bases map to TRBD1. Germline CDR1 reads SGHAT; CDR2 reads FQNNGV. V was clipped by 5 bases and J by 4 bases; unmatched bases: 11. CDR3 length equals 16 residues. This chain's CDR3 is CASSAPGTGANYEQYF. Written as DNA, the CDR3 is TGTGCCAGCAGCGCGCCGGGGACAGGGGCGAATTACGAGCAGTACTTC.

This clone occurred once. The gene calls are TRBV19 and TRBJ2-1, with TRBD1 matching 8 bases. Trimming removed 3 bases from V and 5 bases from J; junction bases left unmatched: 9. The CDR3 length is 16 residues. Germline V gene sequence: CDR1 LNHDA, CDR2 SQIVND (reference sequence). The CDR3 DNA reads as TGTGCCAGTAGTATTCGCCGGGACAGGCCTGACAATGAGCAGTTCTTC. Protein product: CASSIRRDRPDNEQFF.

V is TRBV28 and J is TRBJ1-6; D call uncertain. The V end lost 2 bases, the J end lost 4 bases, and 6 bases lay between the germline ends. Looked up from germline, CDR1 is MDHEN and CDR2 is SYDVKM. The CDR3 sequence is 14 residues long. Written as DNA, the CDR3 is TGTGCCAGCAGTTTAGCGTTGTATAATTCACCCCTCCACTTT. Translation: CASSLALYNSPLHF.